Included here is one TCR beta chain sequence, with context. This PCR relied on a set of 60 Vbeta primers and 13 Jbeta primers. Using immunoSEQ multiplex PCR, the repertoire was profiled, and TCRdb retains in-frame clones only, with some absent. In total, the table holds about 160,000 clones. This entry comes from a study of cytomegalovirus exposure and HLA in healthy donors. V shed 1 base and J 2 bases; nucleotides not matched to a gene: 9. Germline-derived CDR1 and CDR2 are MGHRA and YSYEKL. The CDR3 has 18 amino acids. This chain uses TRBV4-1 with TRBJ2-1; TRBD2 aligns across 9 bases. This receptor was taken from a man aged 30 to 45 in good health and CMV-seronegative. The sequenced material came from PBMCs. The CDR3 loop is CASSQGSGSEKAYNEQFF. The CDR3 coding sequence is TGCGCCAGCAGCCAAGGTAGCGGGAGCGAGAAGGCCTACAATGAGCAGTTCTTC.